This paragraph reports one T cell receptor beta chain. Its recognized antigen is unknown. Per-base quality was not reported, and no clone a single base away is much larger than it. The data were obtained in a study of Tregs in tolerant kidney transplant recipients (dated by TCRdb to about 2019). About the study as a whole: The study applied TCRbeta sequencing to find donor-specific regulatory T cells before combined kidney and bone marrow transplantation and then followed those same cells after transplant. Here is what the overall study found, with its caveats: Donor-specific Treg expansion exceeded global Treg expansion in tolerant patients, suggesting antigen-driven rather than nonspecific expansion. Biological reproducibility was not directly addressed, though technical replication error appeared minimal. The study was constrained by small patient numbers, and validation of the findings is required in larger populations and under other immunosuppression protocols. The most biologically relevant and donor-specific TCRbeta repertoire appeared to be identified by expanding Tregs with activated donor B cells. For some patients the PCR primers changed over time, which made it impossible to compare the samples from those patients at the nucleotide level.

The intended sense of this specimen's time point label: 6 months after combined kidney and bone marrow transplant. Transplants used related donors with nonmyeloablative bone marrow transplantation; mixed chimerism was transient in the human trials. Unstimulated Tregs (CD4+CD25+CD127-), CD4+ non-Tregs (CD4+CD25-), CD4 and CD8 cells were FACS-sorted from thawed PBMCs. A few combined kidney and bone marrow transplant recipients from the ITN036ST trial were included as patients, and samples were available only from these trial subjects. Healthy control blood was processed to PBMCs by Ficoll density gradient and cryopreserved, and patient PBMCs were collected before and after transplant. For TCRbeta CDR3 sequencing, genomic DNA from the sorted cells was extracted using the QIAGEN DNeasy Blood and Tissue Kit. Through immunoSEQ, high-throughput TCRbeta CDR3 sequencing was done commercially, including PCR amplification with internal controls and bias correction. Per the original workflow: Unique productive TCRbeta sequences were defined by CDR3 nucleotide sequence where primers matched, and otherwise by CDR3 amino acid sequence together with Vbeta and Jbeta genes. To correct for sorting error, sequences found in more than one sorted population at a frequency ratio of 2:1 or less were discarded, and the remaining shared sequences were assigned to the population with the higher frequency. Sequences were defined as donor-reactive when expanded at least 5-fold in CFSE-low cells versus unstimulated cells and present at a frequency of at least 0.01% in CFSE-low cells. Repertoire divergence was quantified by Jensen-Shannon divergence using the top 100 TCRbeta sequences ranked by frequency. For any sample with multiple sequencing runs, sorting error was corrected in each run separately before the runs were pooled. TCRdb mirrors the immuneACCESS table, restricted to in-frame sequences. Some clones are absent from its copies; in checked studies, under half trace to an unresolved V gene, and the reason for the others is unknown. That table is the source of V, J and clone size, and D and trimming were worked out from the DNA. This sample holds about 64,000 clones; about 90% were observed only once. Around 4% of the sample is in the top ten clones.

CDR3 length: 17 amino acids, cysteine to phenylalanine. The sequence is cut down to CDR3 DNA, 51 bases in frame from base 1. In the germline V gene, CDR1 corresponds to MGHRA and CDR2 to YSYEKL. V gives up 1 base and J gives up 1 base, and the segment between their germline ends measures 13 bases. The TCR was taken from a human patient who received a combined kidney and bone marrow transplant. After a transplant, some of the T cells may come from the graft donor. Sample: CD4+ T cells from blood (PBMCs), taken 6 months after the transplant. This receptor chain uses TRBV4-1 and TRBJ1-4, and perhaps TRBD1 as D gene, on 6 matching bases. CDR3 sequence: CASSQVRGIRTNEKLFF. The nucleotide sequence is TGCGCCAGCAGCCAAGTCAGGGGAATAAGAACTAATGAAAAACTGTTTTTT.